This is a list of T cell receptor beta chains from one sample in a study of shared clonotypes between healthy human individuals. This table comes from immunoSEQ multiplex PCR, and its TCRdb copy is limited to in-frame clones, with some not included. The sample lists some 1 million clones; more than 65% were seen once. The sequenced sample consisted of memory CD4+ T cells sorted from blood. The receptors originated from a man between 18 and 29 years old in good health. Each CDR3 is given with its conserved first and last residue. A D gene is named only where the DNA matches it firmly. Clone size, where shown, is once, few, many, or a class for clones that have expanded.

-,TRBJ1-2,TRBV6-1,16,-,TGTGCCAGCAGTGAGGCGACCATGACAGTTAACTATGGCTACACCTTC,CASSEATMTVNYGYTF
TRBD1,TRBJ2-5,TRBV7-2,16,-,TGTGCCAGCACCCTACGGACAGGGGGCTTTGTTGAGACCCAGTACTTC,CASTLRTGGFVETQYF
-,TRBJ2-3,TRBV10-1,13,-,TGCGCCAGCAGTAGTGGGACACCAGATACGCAGTATTTT,CASSSGTPDTQYF
-,TRBJ2-1,TRBV4-3,14,-,TGCGCCAGCAGCCAAGAAGGAGGGATCGGTGAGCAGTTCTTC,CASSQEGGIGEQFF
TRBD1,TRBJ2-5,TRBV27,14,-,TGTGCCAGCAGACAAGGGACAGTCCAAGAGACCCAGTACTTC,CASRQGTVQETQYF
-,TRBJ1-2,TRBV6-6,15,-,TGTGCCAGCCGGCCCGGTAAGGGGTCTAACTATGGCTACACCTTC,CASRPGKGSNYGYTF
-,TRBJ2-1,TRBV7-2,14,once,TGTGCCAGCTCTCCTTGGGGGGGGCTTGGTGAGCAGTTCTTC,CASSPWGGLGEQFF
-,TRBJ2-1,TRBV5-4,15,-,TGTGCCAGCAGCTTGGTTGGCAGCTCCTACAATGAGCAGTTCTTC,CASSLVGSSYNEQFF
-,TRBJ2-7,TRBV7-9,13,-,TGTGCCAGCAGCTTAGGAGGCAGGGAGGTGCAGTACTTC,CASSLGGREVQYF
TRBD1,TRBJ2-7,TRBV7-2,14,-,TGTGCCAGCAGCCGACAACAGGGGGCAAGCGAGCAGTACTTC,CASSRQQGASEQYF
TRBD1,TRBJ2-3,TRBV7-9,16,-,TGTGCCAGCAGCTTAGCCGGGACAGTGGGAACAGATACGCAGTATTTT,CASSLAGTVGTDTQYF
-,TRBJ1-5,TRBV29-1,12,-,TGCAGCGTCTCCGACGGAGATCAGCCCCAGCATTTT,CSVSDGDQPQHF
-,TRBJ2-4,TRBV19,16,once,TGTGCCAGTAGTATCTCTGGCAATGGGGCCAAAAACATTCAGTACTTC,CASSISGNGAKNIQYF
-,TRBJ2-5,TRBV5-5,13,-,-,CASSLGFLETQYF
TRBD1,TRBJ1-2,TRBV18,15,-,TGTGCCAGCTCACTACAGGGGCCTCCTAACTATGGCTACACCTTC,CASSLQGPPNYGYTF
TRBD2,TRBJ2-7,TRBV7-2,15,once,TGTGCCAGCAGCTTTAATAGCGGGAGGTCCGACGAGCAGTACTTC,CASSFNSGRSDEQYF
-,TRBJ1-4,TRBV6-5,14,few,TGTGCCAGCAGCCCCATCGGGGGAGGTGAAAAACTGTTTTTT,CASSPIGGGEKLFF
TRBD2,TRBJ2-1,TRBV5-1,14,-,TGCGCCACCAGACTAGCGGGAGGGTACAATGAGCAGTTCTTC,CATRLAGGYNEQFF
TRBD1,TRBJ1-2,TRBV7-8,13,-,TGTGCCAGCAGCCGGACAGGGGCCTATGGCTACACCTTC,CASSRTGAYGYTF
-,TRBJ1-5,TRBV29-1,13,-,TGCAGCGTCGGATCAGGGGGCAATCAGCCCCAGCATTTT,CSVGSGGNQPQHF
-,TRBJ2-3,TRBV5-1,15,many,TGCGCCAGCAGCTCAACAGGATATAGCACAGATACGCAGTATTTT,CASSSTGYSTDTQYF
-,TRBJ1-3,TRBV7-8,15,-,TGTGCCAGCAGCTTCGACAGAACCGCTGGAAACACCATATATTTT,CASSFDRTAGNTIYF
-,TRBJ1-6,TRBV5-1,15,-,TGCGCCAGCAGCTTGGAAACAGGTTATAATTCACCCCTCCACTTT,CASSLETGYNSPLHF
-,TRBJ2-5,TRBV15,13,-,TGTGCCACCAGCAGAGATGGGGTAGAGACCCAGTACTTC,CATSRDGVETQYF
TRBD1,TRBJ1-5,TRBV18,16,once,TGTGCCAGCTCGCCAGGGACAGGGGTGGTCAATCAGCCCCAGCATTTT,CASSPGTGVVNQPQHF
-,TRBJ1-5,TRBV2,14,-,TGTGCCAGCAGTGGCGGAAATGGGAATCAGCCCCAGCATTTT,CASSGGNGNQPQHF
-,TRBJ1-2,TRBV11-3,16,-,TGTGCCGGGGCGTGCGTACCTGATACCTCTAACTATGGCTACACCTTC,CAGACVPDTSNYGYTF
-,TRBJ2-7,TRBV30,11,few,TGTGCCTGGAGTGTCCCGGGGAAGCAGTACTTC,CAWSVPGKQYF
-,TRBJ2-1,TRBV25-1,14,few,TGTGCCAGCAGTGAATATTATGCGGCGGGTGAGCAGTTCTTC,CASSEYYAAGEQFF
-,TRBJ2-5,TRBV15,15,once,TGTGCCACCAGCAGGGAATCCGGGACCACAAAGACCCAGTACTTC,CATSRESGTTKTQYF
-,TRBJ1-5,TRBV11-2,15,once,TGTGCCAGCAGCTTAGCGTTGGCAGGCGGACAGCCCCAGCATTTT,CASSLALAGGQPQHF
TRBD1,TRBJ2-6,TRBV9,22,-,TGTGCCAGCAGCGTAGCTCCGGGACAGGGTAATAAGAAGGAATCTGGGGCCAACGTCCTGACTTTC,CASSVAPGQGNKKESGANVLTF
-,TRBJ2-7,TRBV11-2,13,once,TGTGCCAGCAGCCCGGACAGTAAATACGAGCAGTACTTC,CASSPDSKYEQYF
-,TRBJ2-3,TRBV25-1,12,-,TGTGCCAGCAGTGAGCGCACAGATACGCAGTATTTT,CASSERTDTQYF
-,TRBJ1-3,TRBV9,12,-,TGTGCCAGCAGCGTAGGCGGAAACACCATATATTTT,CASSVGGNTIYF
-,TRBJ1-3,TRBV5-1,16,-,TGCGCCAGCAGACTTGGAGTTACGGGGTCTGGAAACACCATATATTTT,CASRLGVTGSGNTIYF
TRBD1,TRBJ1-6,TRBV6-5,15,many,TGTGCCAGCAGCCGGCGGGAGGGGGCTAATTCACCCCTCCACTTT,CASSRREGANSPLHF
-,TRBJ1-1,TRBV2,14,few,TGTGCCAGCATAAAGGGTGACAGGAACACTGAAGCTTTCTTT,CASIKGDRNTEAFF
TRBD2,TRBJ2-3,TRBV2,19,-,TGTGCCAGCAGTGTAGCGGGGTTTGTTTCTAGTCATAGCACAGATACGCAGTATTTT,CASSVAGFVSSHSTDTQYF
TRBD2,TRBJ2-7,TRBV11-1,15,-,TGTGCCAGCAGCTTTAAGCGGGAGGTAAACTACGAGCAGTACTTC,CASSFKREVNYEQYF
TRBD1,TRBJ2-6,TRBV4-1,16,-,TGCGCCAGTCGGTCGGGACAGGGCTCTGGGGCCAACGTCCTGACTTTC,CASRSGQGSGANVLTF
TRBD2,TRBJ2-3,TRBV5-4,17,-,TGTGCCAGCAGCCTTACGGTACTAGCGGGAGGGGCAGATACGCAGTATTTT,CASSLTVLAGGADTQYF
TRBD1,TRBJ1-6,TRBV5-1,13,once,TGCGCCAGCAGCCCAGGGGGCACTTCACCCCTCCACTTT,CASSPGGTSPLHF
TRBD2,TRBJ2-7,TRBV2,13,-,TGTGCCAGCAGTCCCTGGGGGGGTTACGAGCAGTACTTC,CASSPWGGYEQYF
-,TRBJ1-1,TRBV6-6,13,few,TGTGCCAGCTGGGACACCAGAAACACTGAAGCTTTCTTT,CASWDTRNTEAFF
-,TRBJ2-3,TRBV2,14,once,TGTGCCAGCAGTGAAAGGGTTTACACAGATACGCAGTATTTT,CASSERVYTDTQYF
TRBD2,TRBJ2-1,TRBV7-2,16,once,TGTGCCAGCAGCACCTCCGGGACTAGAGGGTACAATGAGCAGTTCTTC,CASSTSGTRGYNEQFF
-,TRBJ1-2,TRBV29-1,15,-,TGCAGCGTTGACGCCGCCGATGGACAGCACTATGGCTACACCTTC,CSVDAADGQHYGYTF
TRBD2,TRBJ2-1,TRBV7-9,17,once,TGTGCCAGCAGCTTAGGGACCCTAGCGGGGGCTTACAATGAGCAGTTCTTC,CASSLGTLAGAYNEQFF
-,TRBJ1-3,TRBV2,12,-,TGTGCCAGCAGGGAGACGGGAAACACCATATATTTT,CASRETGNTIYF
-,TRBJ2-1,TRBV7-2,14,-,TGTGCCAGCAGCTCCTCCCGCTGGGCCAATGAGCAGTTCTTC,CASSSSRWANEQFF